This is a list of T cell receptor beta chains from one sample in a study of CD8 T cells in ankylosing spondylitis. TCRdb re-analysed the 5' RACE reads in MiXCR, keeping a single row per CDR3 protein. The data contain roughly 670,000 distinct CDR3 sequences, roughly 19% of them seen just once; the ten biggest clones take up approximately 18%. Input material: blood, either unsorted or a sorted T cell fraction (not recorded which). The source of these receptors is a male donor with ankylosing spondylitis. Each CDR3 is given with its conserved first and last residue. The D gene is left open where the match is weak. Where a row states a size, it is once, few, many or the class of an expanded clone; other rows omit it.

D	J	size	V	length	CDR3	DNA
-	TRBJ2-7	few	TRBV6-1	15	CASSPRIGSPYEQYF	TGTGCCAGCAGCCCCCGGATAGGGAGCCCCTACGAGCAGTACTTC
-	TRBJ2-5	few	TRBV21-1	14	CASSKGGTEETQYF	TGTGCCAGCAGCAAAGGAGGGACAGAAGAGACCCAGTACTTC
-	TRBJ2-1	-	TRBV12-3/TRBV12-4	14	CASSLYTPQSEQFF	TGTGCCAGCAGTCTATATACCCCGCAATCTGAGCAGTTCTTC
TRBD2	TRBJ2-7	-	TRBV18	15	CASSPLAGSSKEQYF	TGTGCCAGCTCCCCTTTAGCGGGAAGTTCGAAAGAGCAGTACTTC
-	TRBJ2-3	few	TRBV14	16	CASSQRGRLMADTQYF	TGTGCCAGCAGCCAACGCGGACGGTTAATGGCAGATACGCAGTATTTT
-	TRBJ2-2	few	TRBV6-5	16	CASSYSRGTGTGELFF	TGTGCCAGCAGTTACTCCAGGGGAACGGGCACCGGGGAGCTGTTTTTT
TRBD1	TRBJ1-4	few	TRBV4-1	14	CASSPDREDEKLFF	TGCGCCAGCAGTCCCGACAGGGAGGATGAAAAACTGTTTTTT
-	TRBJ2-5	-	TRBV20-1	13	CSARDTPQETQYF	TGCAGTGCTAGGGACACCCCCCAAGAGACCCAGTACTTC
-	TRBJ2-1	few	TRBV5-1	15	CACRTGAGPGNEQFF	TGCGCCTGCCGCACGGGGGCAGGGCCGGGCAATGAGCAGTTCTTC
-	TRBJ2-3	few	TRBV7-2	15	CASSLFPSGTDTQYF	TGTGCCAGCAGCTTATTTCCATCGGGCACAGATACGCAGTATTTT
-	TRBJ2-4	many	TRBV7-2	14	CASSSRGKVDIQYF	TGTGCCAGCAGCTCCCGAGGGAAGGTGGACATTCAGTACTTC
-	TRBJ2-1	-	TRBV29-1	16	CSVGEGGSRPYNEQFF	TGCAGCGTTGGCGAGGGGGGGTCCCGCCCCTACAATGAGCAGTTCTTC
-	TRBJ2-7	-	TRBV4-2	14	CASSQDGKGYEQYF	TGTGCCAGCAGCCAAGATGGAAAGGGATACGAGCAGTACTTC
TRBD2	TRBJ2-1	few	TRBV20-1	14	CSAVRGGRFYEQFF	TGCAGTGCTGTTCGGGGCGGGAGGTTTTATGAGCAGTTCTTC
-	TRBJ2-2	few	TRBV7-6	17	CASSLGSLGAGTGELFF	TGTGCCAGCAGCTTAGGAAGTTTGGGGGCTGGCACCGGGGAGCTGTTTTTT
-	TRBJ1-1	few	TRBV15	14	CATSSEDRNTEAFF	TGTGCCACCAGCAGTGAGGACAGGAACACTGAAGCTTTCTTT
TRBD1	TRBJ1-2	few	TRBV7-6	14	CASSARDSEYGYTF	TGTGCCAGCAGCGCGCGGGACAGCGAGTATGGCTACACCTTC
TRBD2	TRBJ2-3	-	TRBV7-6	16	CASTLGVGGFTDTQYF	TGTGCCAGCACCCTAGGGGTGGGAGGGTTCACAGATACGCAGTATTTT
-	TRBJ1-2	-	TRBV12-3/TRBV12-4	13	CASSPDTRWGYTF	TGTGCCAGCAGTCCGGACACCCGTTGGGGCTACACCTTC
-	TRBJ1-1	many	TRBV4-2	13	CASSQFTGTEAFF	TGTGCCAGCAGCCAATTTACAGGGACTGAAGCTTTCTTT
-	TRBJ1-2	few	TRBV13	14	CASSPGTSNYGYTF	TGTGCCAGCAGCCCAGGGACAAGCAACTATGGCTACACCTTC
-	TRBJ2-3	-	TRBV29-1	12	CSVGHSTDTQYF	TGCAGCGTTGGCCATTCCACAGATACGCAGTATTTT
TRBD2	TRBJ2-7	few	TRBV5-1	18	CASSLGQPGLAFPYEQYF	TGCGCCAGCAGCCTGGGACAACCGGGACTAGCGTTTCCCTACGAGCAGTACTTC
-	TRBJ2-2	few	TRBV12-3/TRBV12-4	16	CASSAEDRILAGELFF	TGTGCCAGCAGTGCCGAGGACAGAATCCTCGCCGGGGAGCTGTTTTTT
-	TRBJ2-7	few	TRBV10-3	12	CAISESRVEQYF	TGTGCCATCAGTGAGTCGAGGGTGGAGCAGTACTTC
TRBD1	TRBJ1-2	many	TRBV5-1	16	CASSIWTGGTNYGYTF	TGCGCCAGCAGCATCTGGACAGGGGGGACTAACTATGGCTACACCTTC
-	TRBJ1-5	-	TRBV6-5	17	CASSYSSETYSNQPQHF	TGTGCCAGCAGTTACTCGTCAGAGACTTATAGCAATCAGCCCCAGCATTTT
-	TRBJ2-7	-	TRBV7-9	17	CASSLVGSGMSSYEQYF	TGTGCCAGCAGCTTAGTTGGCTCAGGTATGAGCTCCTACGAGCAGTACTTC
-	TRBJ2-3	few	TRBV12-3/TRBV12-4	15	CASSLALGATDTQYF	TGTGCCAGCAGTTTAGCGCTGGGGGCCACAGATACGCAGTATTTT
TRBD2	TRBJ2-2	-	TRBV24-1	21	CATSDSGLAGGPFARPGELFF	TGTGCCACCAGTGATTCCGGACTAGCGGGGGGGCCTTTCGCGCGCCCCGGGGAGCTGTTTTTT
-	TRBJ2-2	-	TRBV11-3	13	CASSLGSIGELFF	TGTGCCAGCAGCCTCGGAAGCATCGGGGAGCTGTTTTTT
-	TRBJ2-1	-	TRBV9	14	CASNGLPNLDEQFF	TGTGCCAGCAATGGACTACCCAACTTAGATGAGCAGTTCTTC
-	TRBJ2-1	-	TRBV9	14	CASSARQLVVEQFF	TGTGCCAGCAGCGCTCGACAACTAGTGGTTGAGCAGTTCTTC
-	TRBJ2-2	-	TRBV6-2/TRBV6-3	14	CASSDTRTTGELFF	TGTGCCAGCAGCGACACTAGGACCACCGGGGAGCTGTTTTTT
-	TRBJ2-1	-	TRBV18	16	CASSPPGSARSQEQFF	TGTGCCAGCTCACCACCGGGAAGCGCCAGGTCTCAGGAGCAGTTCTTC
TRBD2	TRBJ2-1	few	TRBV6-5	15	CASSYSLAGANEQFF	TGTGCCAGCAGTTACTCGCTAGCGGGAGCGAATGAGCAGTTCTTC
-	TRBJ2-5	-	TRBV5-1	15	CASSGLPGAQETQYF	TGCGCCAGCAGCGGACTACCGGGAGCCCAAGAGACCCAGTACTTC
-	TRBJ1-4	few	TRBV12-3/TRBV12-4	13	CASSFEPNEKLFF	TGTGCCAGCAGTTTCGAACCTAATGAAAAACTGTTTTTT
TRBD2	TRBJ2-5	-	TRBV5-1	16	CASSSSFSGGGETQYF	TGCGCCAGCAGCTCCTCCTTCAGCGGGGGGGGAGAGACCCAGTACTTC
-	TRBJ1-2	-	TRBV12-3/TRBV12-4	15	CASSPGTEANYGYTF	TGTGCCAGCAGTCCTGGGACGGAAGCTAACTATGGCTACACCTTC
-	TRBJ1-3	-	TRBV27	16	CASSLESVTVRNTIYF	TGTGCCAGCAGTTTAGAGTCGGTGACCGTTCGGAACACCATATATTTT
-	TRBJ2-1	-	TRBV9	15	CASSVPGTAYNEQFF	TGTGCCAGCAGCGTCCCCGGGACGGCTTACAATGAGCAGTTCTTC
TRBD1	TRBJ2-6	-	TRBV4-3	20	CASSPSGDRLPGSGANVLTF	TGCGCCAGCAGCCCCAGTGGGGACAGGCTACCGGGCTCTGGGGCCAACGTCCTGACTTTC
-	TRBJ2-7	-	TRBV5-6	13	CASSRDAAYEQYF	TGTGCCAGCAGCCGGGACGCCGCCTACGAGCAGTACTTC
-	TRBJ2-3	-	TRBV9	15	CASSVGGVGTDTQYF	TGTGCCAGCAGCGTAGGCGGGGTTGGGACAGATACGCAGTATTTT
-	TRBJ2-1	-	TRBV29-1	15	CSVASVPSSYNEQFF	TGCAGCGTCGCCTCAGTACCTAGCTCCTACAATGAGCAGTTCTTC
-	TRBJ2-5	-	TRBV5-1	14	CASSPTEIQETQYF	TGCGCCAGCAGCCCGACAGAGATCCAAGAGACCCAGTACTTC
-	TRBJ2-1	many	TRBV6-2/TRBV6-3	11	CASSRDNEQFF	TGCGCCAGTAGCAGGGACAATGAGCAGTTCTTC
TRBD1	TRBJ2-5	-	TRBV20-1	14	CSAYDRVFQETQYF	TGCAGTGCATACGACAGGGTTTTCCAAGAGACCCAGTACTTC
TRBD1	TRBJ1-1	many	TRBV12-3/TRBV12-4	13	CASSLQGANGAFF	TGTGCCAGCAGTTTACAGGGGGCAAACGGAGCTTTCTTT
-	TRBJ1-5	few	TRBV4-1	15	CASSLRFSLNQPQHF	TGCGCCAGCAGCCTGAGGTTTAGCCTCAATCAGCCCCAGCATTTT
-	TRBJ1-2	few	TRBV12-3/TRBV12-4	16	CASSPRLGTPNYGYTF	TGTGCCAGCAGTCCCCGATTAGGGACTCCTAACTATGGCTACACCTTC
TRBD2	TRBJ2-7	-	TRBV27	14	CASSRSGGRGEQYF	TGTGCCAGCAGTCGGTCCGGTGGGAGGGGCGAGCAGTACTTC
TRBD1	TRBJ2-7	few	TRBV27	15	CASSSPPAGGAEQYF	TGTGCCAGCAGTTCACCTCCTGCAGGGGGCGCCGAGCAGTACTTC
TRBD2	TRBJ2-3	few	TRBV20-1	14	CSARTSGSSDTQYF	TGCAGTGCTAGGACTAGCGGGAGCTCAGATACGCAGTATTTT